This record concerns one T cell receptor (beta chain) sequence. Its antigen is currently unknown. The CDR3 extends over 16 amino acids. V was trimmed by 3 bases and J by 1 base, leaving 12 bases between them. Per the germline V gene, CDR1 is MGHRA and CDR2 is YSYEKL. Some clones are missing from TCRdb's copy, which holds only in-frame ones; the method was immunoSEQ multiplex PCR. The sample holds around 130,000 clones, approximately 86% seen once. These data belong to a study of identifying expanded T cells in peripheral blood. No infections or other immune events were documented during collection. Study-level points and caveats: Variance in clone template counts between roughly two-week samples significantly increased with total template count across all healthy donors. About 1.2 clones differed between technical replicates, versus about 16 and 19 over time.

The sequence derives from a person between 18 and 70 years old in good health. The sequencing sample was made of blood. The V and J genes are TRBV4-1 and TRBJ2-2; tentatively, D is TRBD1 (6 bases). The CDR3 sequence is CASSHISTGNTGELFF. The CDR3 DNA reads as TGCGCCAGCAGCCACATTTCGACAGGGAACACCGGGGAGCTGTTTTTT.